One TCR beta chain is described in this entry. The sample belongs to a study of T cell repertoires in ileal Crohn's disease. In germline, CDR1 is SNHLY, CDR2 FYNNEI. The CDR3 is 14 residues long. V was clipped by 5 bases and J by 5 bases, with 15 bases between them. Sequencing used immunoSEQ multiplex PCR; TCRdb keeps in-frame clones, though not all of them. The repertoire holds several thousand clones, about 70% seen once, with around 6.9% in the top ten. The sequenced sample consisted of ileal tissue. This chain uses TRBV2 with TRBJ1-2; maybe TRBD1 (5 bases). The clonotype was recovered from an adult with Crohn's disease. The CDR3 nucleotides are TGTGCCAGCAGTTTAACAACAGGAGTTTATGGCTACACCTTC. This codes for CASSLTTGVYGYTF.